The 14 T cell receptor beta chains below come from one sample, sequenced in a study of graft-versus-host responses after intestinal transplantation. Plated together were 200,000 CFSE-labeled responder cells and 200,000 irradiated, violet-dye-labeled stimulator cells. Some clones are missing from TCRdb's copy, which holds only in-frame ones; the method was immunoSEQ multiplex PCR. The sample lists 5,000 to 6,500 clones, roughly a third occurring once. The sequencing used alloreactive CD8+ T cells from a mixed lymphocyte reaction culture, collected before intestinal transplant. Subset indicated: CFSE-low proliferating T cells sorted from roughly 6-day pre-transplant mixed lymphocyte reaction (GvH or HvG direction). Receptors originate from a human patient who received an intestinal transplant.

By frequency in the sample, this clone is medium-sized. The CDR3: CASSFQESYNEQFF. In nucleotides, the CDR3 is TGTGCCAGCAGTTTTCAGGAATCCTACAATGAGCAGTTCTTC. The J gene is TRBJ2-1, the V gene TRBV28; D is unresolved. The CDR3 extends over 14 amino acids. Trimming took 3 bases from V and 1 from J, leaving 7 bases between them. The germline CDR1 and CDR2 sequences are MDHEN and SYDVKM.

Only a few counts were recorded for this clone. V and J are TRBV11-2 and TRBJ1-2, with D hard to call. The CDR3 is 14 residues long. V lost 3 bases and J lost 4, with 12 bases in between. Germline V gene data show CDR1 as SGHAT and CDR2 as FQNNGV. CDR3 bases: TGTGCCAGCAGCTTCAGATTTCCCCTCTATGGCTACACCTTC. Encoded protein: CASSFRFPLYGYTF.

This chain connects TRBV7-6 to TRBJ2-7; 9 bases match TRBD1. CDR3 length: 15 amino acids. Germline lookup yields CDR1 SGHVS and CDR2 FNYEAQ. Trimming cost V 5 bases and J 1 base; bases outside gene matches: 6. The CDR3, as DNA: TGTGCCAGCAGCCCCGGGACAGGGTTGTCCTACGAGCAGTACTTC. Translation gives CASSPGTGLSYEQYF.

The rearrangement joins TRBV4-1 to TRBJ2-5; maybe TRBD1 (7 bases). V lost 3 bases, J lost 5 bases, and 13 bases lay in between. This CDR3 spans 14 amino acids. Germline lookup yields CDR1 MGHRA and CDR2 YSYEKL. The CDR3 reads CASSQAGGSETQYF. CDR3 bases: TGCGCCAGCAGCCAGGCAGGGGGGTCCGAGACCCAGTACTTC.

The CDR3 nucleotides are TGTGCTAGTGGTTTTGACAGGGAAGAAAAACTGTTTTTT. As protein: CASGFDREEKLFF. This chain connects TRBV12-5 to TRBJ1-4; 7 bases fit TRBD1. Trimming took 3 bases from V and 8 from J; bases not matched to a gene: 3. Germline CDR1 LGHNT, CDR2 FRNRAP. This CDR3 comprises 13 residues.

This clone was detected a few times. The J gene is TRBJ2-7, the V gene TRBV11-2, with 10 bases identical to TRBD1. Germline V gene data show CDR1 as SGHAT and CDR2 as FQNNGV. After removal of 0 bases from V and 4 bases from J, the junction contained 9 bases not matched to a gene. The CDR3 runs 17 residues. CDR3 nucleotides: TGTGCCAGCAGCTTAGATGAGTACTGGGACAGGGGATACGAGCAGTACTTC. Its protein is CASSLDEYWDRGYEQYF.

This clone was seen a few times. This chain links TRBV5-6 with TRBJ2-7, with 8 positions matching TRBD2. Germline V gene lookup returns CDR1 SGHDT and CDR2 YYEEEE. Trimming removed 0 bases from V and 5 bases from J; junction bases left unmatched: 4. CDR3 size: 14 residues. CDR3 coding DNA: TGTGCCAGCAGCTTGGACGGGAGGGAAGACGAGCAGTACTTC. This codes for CASSLDGREDEQYF.

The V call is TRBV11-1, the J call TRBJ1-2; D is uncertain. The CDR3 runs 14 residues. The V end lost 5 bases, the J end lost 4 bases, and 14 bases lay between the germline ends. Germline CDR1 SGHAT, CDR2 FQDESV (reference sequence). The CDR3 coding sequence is TGTGCCAGCAGCCCCAACGGGATGGGCTATGGCTACACCTTC. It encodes CASSPNGMGYGYTF.

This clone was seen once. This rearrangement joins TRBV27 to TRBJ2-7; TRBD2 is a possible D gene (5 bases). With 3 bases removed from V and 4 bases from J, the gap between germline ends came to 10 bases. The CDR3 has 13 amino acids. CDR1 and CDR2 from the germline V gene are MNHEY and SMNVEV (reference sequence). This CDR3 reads CASSLNGKYEQYF. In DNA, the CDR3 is TGTGCCAGCAGTTTGAACGGGAAATACGAGCAGTACTTC.

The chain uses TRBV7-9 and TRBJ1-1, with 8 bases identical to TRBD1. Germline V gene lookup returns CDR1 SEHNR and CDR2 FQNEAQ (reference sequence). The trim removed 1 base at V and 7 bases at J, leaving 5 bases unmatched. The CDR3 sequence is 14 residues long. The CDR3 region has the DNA TGTGCCAGCAGCTTAGGGGGACAGGCTTTTGAAGCTTTCTTT. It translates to CASSLGGQAFEAFF. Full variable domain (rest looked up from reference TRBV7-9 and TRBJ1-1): DTGVSQNPRHKITKRGQNVTFRCDPISEHNRLYWYRQTLGQGPEFLTYFQNEAQLEKSRLLSDRFSAERPKGSFSTLEIQRTEQGDSAMYLCASSLGGQAFEAFFGQGTRLTVV.

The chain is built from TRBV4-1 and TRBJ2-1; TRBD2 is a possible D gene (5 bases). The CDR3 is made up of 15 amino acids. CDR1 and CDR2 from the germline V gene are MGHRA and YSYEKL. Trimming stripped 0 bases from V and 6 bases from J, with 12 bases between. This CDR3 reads CASSQDSAGGNEQFF. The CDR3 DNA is TGCGCCAGCAGCCAAGATTCGGCGGGTGGCAATGAGCAGTTCTTC.

The CDR3 loop is CASSPQGALMTGELFF. CDR3 in DNA: TGCGCCAGCAGTCCGCAGGGGGCGCTTATGACCGGGGAGCTGTTTTTT. The chain joins TRBV4-1 to TRBJ2-2, with 8 nucleotides matching TRBD1. The CDR3 loop spans 16 amino acids. V was clipped by 6 bases and J by 5 bases; unmatched bases: 11. The germline V gene encodes CDR1 MGHRA and CDR2 YSYEKL.

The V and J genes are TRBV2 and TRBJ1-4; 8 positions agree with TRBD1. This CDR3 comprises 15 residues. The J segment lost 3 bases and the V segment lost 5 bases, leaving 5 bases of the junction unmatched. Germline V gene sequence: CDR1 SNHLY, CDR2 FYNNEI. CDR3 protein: CASSPRGLSNEKLFF. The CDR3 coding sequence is TGTGCCAGCAGTCCCAGGGGGCTCTCTAATGAAAAACTGTTTTTT.

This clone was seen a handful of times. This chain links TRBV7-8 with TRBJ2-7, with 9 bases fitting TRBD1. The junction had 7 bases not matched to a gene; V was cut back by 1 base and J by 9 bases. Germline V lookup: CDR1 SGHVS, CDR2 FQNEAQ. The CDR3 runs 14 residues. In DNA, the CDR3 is TGTGCCAGCAGCTTAGGCCGGGACAGGGCCTCGCAGTACTTC. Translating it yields CASSLGRDRASQYF.